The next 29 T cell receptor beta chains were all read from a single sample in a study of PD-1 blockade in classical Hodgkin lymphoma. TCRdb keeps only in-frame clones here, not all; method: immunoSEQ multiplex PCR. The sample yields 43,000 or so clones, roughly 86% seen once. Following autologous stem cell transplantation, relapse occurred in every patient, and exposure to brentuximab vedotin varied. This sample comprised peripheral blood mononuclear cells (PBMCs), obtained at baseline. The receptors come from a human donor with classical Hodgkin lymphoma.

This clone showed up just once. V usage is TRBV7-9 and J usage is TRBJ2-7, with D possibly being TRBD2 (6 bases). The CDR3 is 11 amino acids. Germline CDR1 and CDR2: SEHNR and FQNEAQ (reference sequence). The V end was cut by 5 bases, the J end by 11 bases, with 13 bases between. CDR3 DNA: TGTGCCAGCAGCCTCGGAGGAGGGGAGTACTTC. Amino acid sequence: CASSLGGGEYF.

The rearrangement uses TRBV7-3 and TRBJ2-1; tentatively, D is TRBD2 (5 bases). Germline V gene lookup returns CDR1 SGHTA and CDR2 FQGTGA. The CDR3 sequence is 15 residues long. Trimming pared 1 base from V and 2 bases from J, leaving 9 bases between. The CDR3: CASSLILDAYNEQFF. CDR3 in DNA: TGTGCCAGCAGCTTAATACTAGATGCCTACAATGAGCAGTTCTTC.

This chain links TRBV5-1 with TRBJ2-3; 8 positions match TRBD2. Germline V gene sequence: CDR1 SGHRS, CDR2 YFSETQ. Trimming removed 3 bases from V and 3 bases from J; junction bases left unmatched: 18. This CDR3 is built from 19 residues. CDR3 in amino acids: CASSYPTGSGVQVTDTQYF. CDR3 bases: TGCGCCAGCAGCTACCCGACCGGTAGCGGGGTACAAGTAACAGATACGCAGTATTTT.

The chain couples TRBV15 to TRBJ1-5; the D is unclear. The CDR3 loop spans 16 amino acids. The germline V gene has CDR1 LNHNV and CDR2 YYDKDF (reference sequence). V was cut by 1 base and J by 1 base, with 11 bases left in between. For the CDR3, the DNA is TGTGCCACCAGCAGAGTGAGGGTAAAGAGCAATCAGCCCCAGCATTTT. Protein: CATSRVRVKSNQPQHF.

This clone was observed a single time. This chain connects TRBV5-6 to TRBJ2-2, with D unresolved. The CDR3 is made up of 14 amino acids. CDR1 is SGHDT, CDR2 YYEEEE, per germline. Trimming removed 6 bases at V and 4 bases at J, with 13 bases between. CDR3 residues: CASIWRSGTGELFF. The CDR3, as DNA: TGTGCCAGCATTTGGCGTTCTGGCACCGGGGAGCTGTTTTTT.

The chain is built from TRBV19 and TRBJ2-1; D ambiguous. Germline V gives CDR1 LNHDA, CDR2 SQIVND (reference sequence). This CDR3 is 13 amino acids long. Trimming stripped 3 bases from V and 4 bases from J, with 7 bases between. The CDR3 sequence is CASSISGYNEQFF. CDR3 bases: TGTGCCAGTAGTATCTCCGGGTACAATGAGCAGTTCTTC.

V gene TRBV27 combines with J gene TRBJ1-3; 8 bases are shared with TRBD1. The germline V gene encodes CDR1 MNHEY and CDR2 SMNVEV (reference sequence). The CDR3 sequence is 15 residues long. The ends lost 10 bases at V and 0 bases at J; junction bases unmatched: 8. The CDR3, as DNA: TGTGCCACAAGACAGGGGCCCAGCTCTGGAAACACCATATATTTT. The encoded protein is CATRQGPSSGNTIYF.

For the CDR3, the DNA is TGTGCCAGCAGCTTACACGGGGGGCCAAACACCGGGGAGCTGTTTTTT. Translation gives CASSLHGGPNTGELFF. The J gene is TRBJ2-2, the V gene TRBV5-8; possibly TRBD2 for D (7 bases). The CDR3 covers 16 residues. Germline lookup yields CDR1 SGHTS and CDR2 YDEGEE. Trimming took 2 bases from V and 2 from J, leaving 13 bases between them.

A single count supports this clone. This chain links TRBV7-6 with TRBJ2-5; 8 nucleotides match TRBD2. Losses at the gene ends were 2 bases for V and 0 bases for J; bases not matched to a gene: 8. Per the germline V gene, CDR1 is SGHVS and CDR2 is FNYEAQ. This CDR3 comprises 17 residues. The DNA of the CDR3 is TGTGCCAGCAGCTTACGGTGGCGGGGGGCTTACCAAGAGACCCAGTACTTC. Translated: CASSLRWRGAYQETQYF.

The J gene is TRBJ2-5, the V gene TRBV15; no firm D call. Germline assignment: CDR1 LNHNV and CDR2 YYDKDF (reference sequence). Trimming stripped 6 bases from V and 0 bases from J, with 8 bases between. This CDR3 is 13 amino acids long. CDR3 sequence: CATRGPYQETQYF. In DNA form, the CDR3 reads TGTGCCACCAGAGGCCCGTACCAAGAGACCCAGTACTTC.

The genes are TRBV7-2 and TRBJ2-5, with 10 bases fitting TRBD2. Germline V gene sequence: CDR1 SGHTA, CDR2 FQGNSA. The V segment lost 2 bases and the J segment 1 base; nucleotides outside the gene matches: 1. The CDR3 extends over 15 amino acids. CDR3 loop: CASSLIAGGQETQYF. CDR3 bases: TGTGCCAGCAGCTTAATAGCGGGGGGCCAAGAGACCCAGTACTTC.

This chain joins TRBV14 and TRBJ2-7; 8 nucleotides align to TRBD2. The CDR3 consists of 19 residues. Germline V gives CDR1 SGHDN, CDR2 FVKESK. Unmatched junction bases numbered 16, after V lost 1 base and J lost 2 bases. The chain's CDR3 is CASSQGASREGLNAYEQYF. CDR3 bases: TGTGCCAGCAGCCAAGGAGCAAGTCGGGAGGGACTAAATGCCTACGAGCAGTACTTC.

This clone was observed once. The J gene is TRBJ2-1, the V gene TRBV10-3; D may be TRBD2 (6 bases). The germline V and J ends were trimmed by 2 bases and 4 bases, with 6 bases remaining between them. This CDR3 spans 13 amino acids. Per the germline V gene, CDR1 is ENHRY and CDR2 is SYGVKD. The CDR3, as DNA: TGTGCCATCAGTGAGGGAGGGTACAATGAGCAGTTCTTC. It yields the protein CAISEGGYNEQFF.

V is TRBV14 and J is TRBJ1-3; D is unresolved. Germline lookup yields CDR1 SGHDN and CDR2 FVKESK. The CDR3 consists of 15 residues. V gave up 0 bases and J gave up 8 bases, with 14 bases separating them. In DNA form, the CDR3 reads TGTGCCAGCAGCCAAGATTTGGCGAAACTGGACACCATATATTTT. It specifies CASSQDLAKLDTIYF.

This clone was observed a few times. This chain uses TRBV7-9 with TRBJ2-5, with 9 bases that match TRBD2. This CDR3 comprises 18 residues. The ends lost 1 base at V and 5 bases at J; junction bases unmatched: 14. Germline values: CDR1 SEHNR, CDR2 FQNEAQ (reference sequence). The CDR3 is CASSLDQFLAGPLETQYF. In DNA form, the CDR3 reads TGTGCCAGCAGCTTAGATCAATTTCTAGCGGGACCGTTGGAGACCCAGTACTTC.

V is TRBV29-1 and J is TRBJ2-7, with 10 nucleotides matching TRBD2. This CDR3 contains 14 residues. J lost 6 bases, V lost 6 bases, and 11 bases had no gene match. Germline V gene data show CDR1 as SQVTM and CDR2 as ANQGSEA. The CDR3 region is CSVWKRGGRSEQYF. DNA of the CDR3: TGCAGCGTATGGAAGCGGGGGGGCCGGTCCGAGCAGTACTTC.

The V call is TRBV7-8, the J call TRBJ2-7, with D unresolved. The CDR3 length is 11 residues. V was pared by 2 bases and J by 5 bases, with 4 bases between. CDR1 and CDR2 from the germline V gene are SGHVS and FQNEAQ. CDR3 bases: TGTGCCAGCAGCTTAAGGGACGAGCAGTACTTC. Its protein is CASSLRDEQYF. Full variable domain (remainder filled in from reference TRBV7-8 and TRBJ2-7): GAGVSQSPRYKVAKRGQDVALRCDPISGHVSLFWYQQALGQGPEFLTYFQNEAQLDKSGLPSDRFFAERPEGSVSTLKIQRTQQEDSAVYLCASSLRDEQYFGPGTRLTVT.

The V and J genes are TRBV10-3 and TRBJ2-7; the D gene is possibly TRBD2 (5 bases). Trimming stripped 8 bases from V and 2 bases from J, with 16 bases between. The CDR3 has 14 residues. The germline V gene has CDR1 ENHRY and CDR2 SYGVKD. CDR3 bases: TGTGCCATCCCTAAAGGAGCGGCCCCCTACGAGCAGTACTTC. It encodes CAIPKGAAPYEQYF.

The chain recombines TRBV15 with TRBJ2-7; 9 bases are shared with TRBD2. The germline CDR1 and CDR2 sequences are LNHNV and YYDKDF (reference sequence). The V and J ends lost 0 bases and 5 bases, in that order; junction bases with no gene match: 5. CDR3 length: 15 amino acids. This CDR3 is CATSREEAGGHEQYF. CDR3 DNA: TGTGCCACCAGCAGAGAGGAAGCGGGGGGCCACGAGCAGTACTTC.

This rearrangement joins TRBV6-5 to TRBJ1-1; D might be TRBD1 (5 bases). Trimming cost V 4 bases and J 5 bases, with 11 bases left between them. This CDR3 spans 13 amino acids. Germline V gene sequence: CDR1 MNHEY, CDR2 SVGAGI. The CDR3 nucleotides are TGTGCCAGCAGTTGGGAGGGGAGGACTGAAGCTTTCTTT. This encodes CASSWEGRTEAFF.

The CDR3 DNA reads as TGTGCCAGCAGCGTAGGGGGGACAGCTAACACTGAAGCTTTCTTT. Translating gives CASSVGGTANTEAFF. The chain employs TRBV9 and TRBJ1-1; 7 nucleotides line up with TRBD1. The CDR3 covers 15 residues. Germline values: CDR1 SGDLS, CDR2 YYNGEE. V was pared by 0 bases and J by 2 bases, with 4 bases of the junction left unmatched.

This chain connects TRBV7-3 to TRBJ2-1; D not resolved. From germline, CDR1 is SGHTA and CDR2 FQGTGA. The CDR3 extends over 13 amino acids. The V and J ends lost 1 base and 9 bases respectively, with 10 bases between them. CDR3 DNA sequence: TGTGCCAGCAGCTTAAGCGGTAGTAGTGAGCAGTTCTTC. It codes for CASSLSGSSEQFF. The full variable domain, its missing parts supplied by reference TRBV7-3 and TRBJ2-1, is GAGVSQTPSNKVTEKGKYVELRCDPISGHTALYWYRQSLGQGPEFLIYFQGTGAADDSGLPNDRFFAVRPEGSVSTLKIQRTERGDSAVYLCASSLSGSSEQFFGPGTRLTVL.

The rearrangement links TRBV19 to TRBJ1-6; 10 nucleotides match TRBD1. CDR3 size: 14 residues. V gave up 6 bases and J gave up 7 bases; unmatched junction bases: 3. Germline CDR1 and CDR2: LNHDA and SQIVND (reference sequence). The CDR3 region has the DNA TGTGCCAGTAGAACGGGACAGGGGAATTCACCCCTCCACTTT. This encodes CASRTGQGNSPLHF.

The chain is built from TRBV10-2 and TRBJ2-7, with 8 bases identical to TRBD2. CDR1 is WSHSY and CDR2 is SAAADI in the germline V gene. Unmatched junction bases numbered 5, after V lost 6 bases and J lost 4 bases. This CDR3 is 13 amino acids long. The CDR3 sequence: CASSPGGGYEQYF. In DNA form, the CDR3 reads TGCGCCAGCAGCCCCGGGGGGGGGTACGAGCAGTACTTC.

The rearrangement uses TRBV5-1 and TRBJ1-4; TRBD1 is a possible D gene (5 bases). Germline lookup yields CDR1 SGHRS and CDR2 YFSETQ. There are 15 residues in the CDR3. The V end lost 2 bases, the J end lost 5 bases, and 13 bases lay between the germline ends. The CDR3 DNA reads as TGCGCCAGCAGCTTCGGAGAGGGGAAAAATGAAAAACTGTTTTTT. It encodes CASSFGEGKNEKLFF.

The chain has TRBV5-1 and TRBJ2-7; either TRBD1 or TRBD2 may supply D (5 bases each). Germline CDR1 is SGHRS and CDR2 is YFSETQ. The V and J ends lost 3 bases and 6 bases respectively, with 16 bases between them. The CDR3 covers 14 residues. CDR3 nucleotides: TGCGCCAGCAGCTACACCGGGACCATACCCGAGCAGTACTTC. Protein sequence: CASSYTGTIPEQYF.

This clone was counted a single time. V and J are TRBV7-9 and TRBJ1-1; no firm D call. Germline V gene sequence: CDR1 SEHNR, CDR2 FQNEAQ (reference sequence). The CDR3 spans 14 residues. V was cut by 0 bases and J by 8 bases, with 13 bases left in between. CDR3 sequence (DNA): TGTGCCAGCAGCTTAGCTGTACCCTTTACGGAAGCTTTCTTT. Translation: CASSLAVPFTEAFF.

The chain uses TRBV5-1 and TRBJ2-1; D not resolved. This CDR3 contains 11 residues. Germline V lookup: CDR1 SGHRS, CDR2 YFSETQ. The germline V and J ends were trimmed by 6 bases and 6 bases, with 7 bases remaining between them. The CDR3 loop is CASTGSNEQFF. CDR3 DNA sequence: TGCGCCAGCACCGGAAGCAATGAGCAGTTCTTC.

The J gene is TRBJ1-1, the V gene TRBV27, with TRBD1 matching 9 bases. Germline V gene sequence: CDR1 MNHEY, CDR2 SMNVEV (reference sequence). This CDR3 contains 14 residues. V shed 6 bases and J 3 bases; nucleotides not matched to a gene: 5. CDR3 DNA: TGTGCCAGCAGGGTACAGGGGGCGGACACTGAAGCTTTCTTT. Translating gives CASRVQGADTEAFF.